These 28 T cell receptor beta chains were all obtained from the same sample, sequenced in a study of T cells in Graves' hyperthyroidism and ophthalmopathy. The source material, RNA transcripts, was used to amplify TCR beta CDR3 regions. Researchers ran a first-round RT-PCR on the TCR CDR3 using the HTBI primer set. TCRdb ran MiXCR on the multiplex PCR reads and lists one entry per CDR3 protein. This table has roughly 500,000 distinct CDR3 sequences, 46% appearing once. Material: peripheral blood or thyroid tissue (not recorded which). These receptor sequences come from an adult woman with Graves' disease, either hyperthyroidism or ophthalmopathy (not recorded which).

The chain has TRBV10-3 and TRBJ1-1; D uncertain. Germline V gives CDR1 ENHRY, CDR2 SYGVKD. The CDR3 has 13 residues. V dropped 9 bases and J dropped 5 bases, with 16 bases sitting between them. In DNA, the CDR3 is TGTGCCATAGCATCGGGTCAGAGGACTGAAGCTTTCTTT. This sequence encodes CAIASGQRTEAFF.

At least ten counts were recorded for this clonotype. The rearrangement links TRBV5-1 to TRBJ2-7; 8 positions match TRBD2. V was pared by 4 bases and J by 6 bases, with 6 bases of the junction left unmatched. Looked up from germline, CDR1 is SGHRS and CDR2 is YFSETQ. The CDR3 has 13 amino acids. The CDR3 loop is CASSPGGFGEQYF. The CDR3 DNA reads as TGCGCCAGCAGCCCGGGGGGGTTCGGCGAGCAGTACTTC. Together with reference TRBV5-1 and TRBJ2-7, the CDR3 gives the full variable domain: KAGVTQTPRYLIKTRGQQVTLSCSPISGHRSVSWYQQTPGQGLQFLFEYFSETQRNKGNFPGRFSGRQFSNSRSEMNVSTLELGDSALYLCASSPGGFGEQYFGPGTRLTVT.

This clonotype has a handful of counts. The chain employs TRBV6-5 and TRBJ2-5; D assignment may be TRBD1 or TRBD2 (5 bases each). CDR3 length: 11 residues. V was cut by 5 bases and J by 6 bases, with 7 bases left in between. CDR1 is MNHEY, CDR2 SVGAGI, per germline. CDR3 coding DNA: TGTGCCAGCAGTAAGGGACAGACCCAGTACTTC. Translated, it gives CASSKGQTQYF.

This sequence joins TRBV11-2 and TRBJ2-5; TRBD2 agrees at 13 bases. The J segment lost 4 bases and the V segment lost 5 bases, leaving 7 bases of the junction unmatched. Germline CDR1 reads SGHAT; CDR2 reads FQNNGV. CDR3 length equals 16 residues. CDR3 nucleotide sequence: TGTGCCAGCAGCCTCGGACTAGCGGGAGTAGTAGAGACCCAGTACTTC. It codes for CASSLGLAGVVETQYF.

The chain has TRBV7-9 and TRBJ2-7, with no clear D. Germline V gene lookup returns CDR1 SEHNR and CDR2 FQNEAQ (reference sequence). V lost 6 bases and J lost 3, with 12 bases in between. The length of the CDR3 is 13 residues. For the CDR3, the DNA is TGTGCCAGCAGAGATTCCGGGCACTACGAGCAGTACTTC. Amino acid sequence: CASRDSGHYEQYF.

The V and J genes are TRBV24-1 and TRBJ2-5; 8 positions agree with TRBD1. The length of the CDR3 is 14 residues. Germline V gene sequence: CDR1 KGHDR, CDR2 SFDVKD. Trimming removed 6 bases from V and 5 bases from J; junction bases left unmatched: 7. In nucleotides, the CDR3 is TGTGCCACCAGTTCTCAGGGGGCAGGGGAGACCCAGTACTTC. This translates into CATSSQGAGETQYF.

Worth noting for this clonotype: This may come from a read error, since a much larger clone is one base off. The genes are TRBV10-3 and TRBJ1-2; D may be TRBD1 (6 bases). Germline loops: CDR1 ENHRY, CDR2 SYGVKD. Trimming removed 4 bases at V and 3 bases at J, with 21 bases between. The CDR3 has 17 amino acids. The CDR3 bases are TGTGCCATCAGTGCCCAGTCAGCAGCCCGACAGGACTATGGCTACACCTTC. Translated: CAISAQSAARQDYGYTF.

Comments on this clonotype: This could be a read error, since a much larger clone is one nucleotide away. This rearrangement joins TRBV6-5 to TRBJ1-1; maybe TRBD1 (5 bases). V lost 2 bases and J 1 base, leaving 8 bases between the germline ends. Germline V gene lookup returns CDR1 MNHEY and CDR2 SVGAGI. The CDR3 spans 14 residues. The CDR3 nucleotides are TGTGCCAGCAGTTACACGGGGCAGAACACTGAAGCTTTCTTT. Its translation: CASSYTGQNTEAFF.

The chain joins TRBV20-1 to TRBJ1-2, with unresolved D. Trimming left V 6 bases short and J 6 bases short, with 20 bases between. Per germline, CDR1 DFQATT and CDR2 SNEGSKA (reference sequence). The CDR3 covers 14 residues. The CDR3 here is CSALETGPTDGYTF. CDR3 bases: TGCAGTGCCCTCGAGACTGGTCCCACCGATGGCTACACCTTC.

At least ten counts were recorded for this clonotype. The CDR3 loop reads CSAIEPGQGETQYF. In DNA form, the CDR3 reads TGCAGTGCCATCGAACCCGGACAGGGCGAGACCCAGTACTTC. The gene calls are TRBV20-1 and TRBJ2-5; 8 bases match TRBD1. V was pared by 6 bases and J by 5 bases, with 11 bases of the junction left unmatched. This CDR3 is 14 amino acids long. Germline loops: CDR1 DFQATT, CDR2 SNEGSKA (reference sequence).

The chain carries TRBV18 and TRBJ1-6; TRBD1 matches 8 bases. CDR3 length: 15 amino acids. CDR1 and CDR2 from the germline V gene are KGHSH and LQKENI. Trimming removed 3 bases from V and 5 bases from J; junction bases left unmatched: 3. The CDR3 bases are TGTGCCAGCTCACCCGGGACAGGAGATAATTCACCCCTCCACTTT. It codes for CASSPGTGDNSPLHF. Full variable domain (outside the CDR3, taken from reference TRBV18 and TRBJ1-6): NAGVMQNPRHLVRRRGQEARLRCSPMKGHSHVYWYRQLPEEGLKFMVYLQKENIIDESGMPKERFSAEFPKEGPSILRIQQVVRGDSAAYFCASSPGTGDNSPLHFGNGTRLTVT.

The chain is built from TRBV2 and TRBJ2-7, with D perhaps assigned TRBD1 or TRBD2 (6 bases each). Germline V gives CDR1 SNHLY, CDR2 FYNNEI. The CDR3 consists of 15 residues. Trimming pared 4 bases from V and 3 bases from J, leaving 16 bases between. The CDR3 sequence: CASSVGGTTSYEQYF. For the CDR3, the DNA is TGTGCCAGCAGTGTTGGCGGGACAACGAGCTACGAGCAGTACTTC.

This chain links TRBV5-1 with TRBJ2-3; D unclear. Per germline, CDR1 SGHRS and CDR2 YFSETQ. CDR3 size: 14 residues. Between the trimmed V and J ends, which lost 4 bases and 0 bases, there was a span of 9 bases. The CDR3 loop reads CASSNQDSTDTQYF. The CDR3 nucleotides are TGCGCCAGCAGCAACCAGGACAGCACAGATACGCAGTATTTT.

The CDR3 DNA reads as TGTGCCAGCAGCTTTGGGACAGGGGGATCAGAGACCCAGTACTTC. Protein sequence: CASSFGTGGSETQYF. The chain carries TRBV11-2 and TRBJ2-5; 11 positions match TRBD1. This CDR3 comprises 15 residues. J was trimmed by 4 bases and V by 3 bases; bases with no gene match: 4. CDR1 and CDR2 from the germline V gene are SGHAT and FQNNGV.

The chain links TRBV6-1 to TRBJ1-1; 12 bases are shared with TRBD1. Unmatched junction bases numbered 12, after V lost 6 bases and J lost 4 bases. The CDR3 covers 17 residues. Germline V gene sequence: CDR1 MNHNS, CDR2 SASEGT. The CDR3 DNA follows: TGTGCCAGCAGAGTTTTACCGGGACAGGGGGCTTCCACTGAAGCTTTCTTT. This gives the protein CASRVLPGQGASTEAFF.

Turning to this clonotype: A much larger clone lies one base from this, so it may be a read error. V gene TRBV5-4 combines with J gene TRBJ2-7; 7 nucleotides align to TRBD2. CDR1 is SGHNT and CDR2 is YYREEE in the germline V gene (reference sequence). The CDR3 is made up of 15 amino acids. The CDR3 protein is CASSRVGASGYGQYF. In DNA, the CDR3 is TGTGCCAGCAGCCGGGTGGGAGCTAGCGGCTACGGGCAGTACTTC.

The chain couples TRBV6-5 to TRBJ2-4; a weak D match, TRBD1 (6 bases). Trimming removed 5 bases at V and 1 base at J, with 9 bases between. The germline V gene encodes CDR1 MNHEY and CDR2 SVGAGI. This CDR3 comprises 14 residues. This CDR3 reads CASSPQGAKNIQYF. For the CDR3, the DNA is TGTGCCAGCAGTCCTCAGGGGGCCAAAAACATTCAGTACTTC.

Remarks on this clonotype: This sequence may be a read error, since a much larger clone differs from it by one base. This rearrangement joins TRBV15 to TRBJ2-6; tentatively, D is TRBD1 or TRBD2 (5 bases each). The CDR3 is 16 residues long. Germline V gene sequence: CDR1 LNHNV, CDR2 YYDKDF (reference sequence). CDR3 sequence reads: CATSRDQDSGASVLTF. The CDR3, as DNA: TGTGCCACCAGCAGAGATCAGGACTCTGGGGCCAGCGTCCTGACTTTC.

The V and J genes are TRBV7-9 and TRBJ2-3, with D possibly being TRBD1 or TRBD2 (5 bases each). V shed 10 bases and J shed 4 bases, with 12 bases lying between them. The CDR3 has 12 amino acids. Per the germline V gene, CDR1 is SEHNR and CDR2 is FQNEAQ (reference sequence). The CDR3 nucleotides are TGTGCCATCAATGGGGACGCAGATACGCAGTATTTT. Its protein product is CAINGDADTQYF.

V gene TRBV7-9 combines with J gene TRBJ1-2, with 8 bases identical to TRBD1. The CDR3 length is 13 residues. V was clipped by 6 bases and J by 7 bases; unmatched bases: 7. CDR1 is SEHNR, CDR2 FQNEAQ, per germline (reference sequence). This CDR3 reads CASRQDRAGGYTF. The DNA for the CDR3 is TGTGCCAGCAGACAGGACAGGGCCGGTGGCTACACCTTC.

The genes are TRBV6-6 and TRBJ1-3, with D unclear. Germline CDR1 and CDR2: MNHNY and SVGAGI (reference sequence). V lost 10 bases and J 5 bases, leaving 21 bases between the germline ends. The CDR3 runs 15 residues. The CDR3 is CATRGSENLRNTIYF. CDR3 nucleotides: TGTGCCACCAGAGGTTCAGAAAACCTGAGAAACACCATATATTTT.

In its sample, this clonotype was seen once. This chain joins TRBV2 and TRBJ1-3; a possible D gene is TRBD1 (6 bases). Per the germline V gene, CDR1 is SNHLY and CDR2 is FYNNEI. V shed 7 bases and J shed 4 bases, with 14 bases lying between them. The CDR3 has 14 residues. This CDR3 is CASNPTGSGNTIYF. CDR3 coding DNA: TGTGCCAGCAACCCCACAGGGTCCGGAAACACCATATATTTT.

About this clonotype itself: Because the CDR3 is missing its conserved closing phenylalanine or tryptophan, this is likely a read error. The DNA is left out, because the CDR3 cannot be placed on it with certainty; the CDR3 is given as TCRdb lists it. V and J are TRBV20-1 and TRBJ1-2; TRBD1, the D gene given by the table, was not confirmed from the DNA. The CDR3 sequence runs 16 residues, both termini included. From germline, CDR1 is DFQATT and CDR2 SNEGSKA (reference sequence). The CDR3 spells CSARDLERDSSMATQS.

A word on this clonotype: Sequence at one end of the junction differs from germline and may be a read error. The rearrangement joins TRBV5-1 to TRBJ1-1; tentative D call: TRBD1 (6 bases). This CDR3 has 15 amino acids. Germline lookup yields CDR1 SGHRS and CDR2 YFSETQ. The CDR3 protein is CAGSLEQGVDTEAFF. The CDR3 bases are TGCGCCGGCAGCTTGGAACAGGGTGTGGACACTGAAGCTTTCTTT.

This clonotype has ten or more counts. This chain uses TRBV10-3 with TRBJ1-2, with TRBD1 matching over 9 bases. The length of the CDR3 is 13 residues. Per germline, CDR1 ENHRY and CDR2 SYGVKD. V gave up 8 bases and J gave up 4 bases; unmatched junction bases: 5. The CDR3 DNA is TGTGCCATCCTTGGGACAGGGCTCTATGGCTACACCTTC. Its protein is CAILGTGLYGYTF.

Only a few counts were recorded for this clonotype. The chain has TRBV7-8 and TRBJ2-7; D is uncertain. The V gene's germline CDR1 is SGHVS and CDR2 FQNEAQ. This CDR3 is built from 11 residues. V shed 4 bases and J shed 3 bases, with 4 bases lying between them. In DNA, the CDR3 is TGTGCCAGCAGCTACTTCTACGAGCAGTACTTC. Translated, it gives CASSYFYEQYF.

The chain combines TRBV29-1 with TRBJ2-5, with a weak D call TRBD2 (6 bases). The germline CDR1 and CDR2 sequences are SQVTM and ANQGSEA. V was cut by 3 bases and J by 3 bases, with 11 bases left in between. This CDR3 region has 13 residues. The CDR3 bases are TGCAGCGTTGACGCGGGGACCGAAGAGACCCAGTACTTC. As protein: CSVDAGTEETQYF.

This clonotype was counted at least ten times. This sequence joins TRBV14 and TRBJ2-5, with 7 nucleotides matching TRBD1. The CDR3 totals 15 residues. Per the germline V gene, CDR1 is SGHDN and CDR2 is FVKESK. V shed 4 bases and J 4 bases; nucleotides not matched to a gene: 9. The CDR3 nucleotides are TGTGCCAGCAGCCTCCGGACAGGACCGCCAGAGACCCAGTACTTC. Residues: CASSLRTGPPETQYF.